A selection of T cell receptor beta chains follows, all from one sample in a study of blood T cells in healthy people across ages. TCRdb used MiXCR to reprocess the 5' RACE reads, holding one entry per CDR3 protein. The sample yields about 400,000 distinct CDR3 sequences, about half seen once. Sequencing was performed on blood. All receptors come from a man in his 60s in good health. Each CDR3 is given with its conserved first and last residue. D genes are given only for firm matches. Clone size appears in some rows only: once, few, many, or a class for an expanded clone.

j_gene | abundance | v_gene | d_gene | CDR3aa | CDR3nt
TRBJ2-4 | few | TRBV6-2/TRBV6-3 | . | CASSSWTGIAKNIQYF | TGTGCCAGCAGTTCCTGGACGGGGATAGCCAAAAACATTCAGTACTTC
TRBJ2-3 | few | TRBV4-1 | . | CASSHRLQSTDTQYF | TGCGCCAGCAGCCATCGACTACAGTCCACAGATACGCAGTATTTT
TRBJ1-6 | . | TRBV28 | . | CASKGGQNNSPLHF | TGTGCCAGCAAGGGTGGGCAGAATAATTCACCCCTCCACTTT
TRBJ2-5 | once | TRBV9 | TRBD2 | CASSPRTSVETQYF | TGTGCCAGCAGCCCCAGGACTAGCGTGGAGACCCAGTACTTC
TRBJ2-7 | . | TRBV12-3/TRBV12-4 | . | CASTSGDTYEQYF | TGTGCCAGCACCTCGGGAGACACCTACGAGCAGTACTTC
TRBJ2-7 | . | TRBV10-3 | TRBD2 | CATKIGGSSYEQYF | TGTGCCACCAAAATCGGCGGGAGCTCCTACGAGCAGTACTTC
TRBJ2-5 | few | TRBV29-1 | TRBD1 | CSTGQGVWGQETQYF | TGCAGCACTGGACAGGGCGTTTGGGGGCAAGAGACCCAGTACTTC
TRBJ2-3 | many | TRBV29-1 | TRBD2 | CSVWGGGGTDTQYF | TGCAGCGTCTGGGGGGGAGGGGGCACAGATACGCAGTATTTT
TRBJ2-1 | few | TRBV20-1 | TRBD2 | CSVLRGGVEQFF | TGCAGCGTTCTTCGTGGGGGGGTTGAGCAGTTCTTC
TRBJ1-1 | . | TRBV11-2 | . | CASSLVRGLAFF | TGTGCCAGCAGCTTAGTCCGGGGGCTCGCTTTCTTT
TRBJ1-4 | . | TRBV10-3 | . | CAIRGQDNEKLFF | TGTGCCATCAGGGGGCAGGATAATGAAAAACTGTTTTTT
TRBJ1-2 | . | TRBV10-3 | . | CAITNLGAGYGYTF | TGTGCCATCACCAACCTGGGGGCAGGCTATGGCTACACCTTC
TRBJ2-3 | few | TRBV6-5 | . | CASSPPKGGTDTQYF | TGTGCCAGCAGTCCCCCCAAGGGGGGAACAGATACGCAGTATTTT
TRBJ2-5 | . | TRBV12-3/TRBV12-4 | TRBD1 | CASSSGAYRGETQYF | TGTGCCAGCAGTTCCGGGGCCTACAGGGGGGAGACCCAGTACTTC
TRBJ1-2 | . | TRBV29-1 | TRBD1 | CSVGLGTGGNGYTF | TGCAGCGTTGGACTAGGGACAGGGGGCAATGGCTACACCTTC
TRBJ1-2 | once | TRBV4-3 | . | CASSQVGLPNYGYTF | TGCGCCAGCAGCCAAGTGGGTTTGCCTAACTATGGCTACACCTTC
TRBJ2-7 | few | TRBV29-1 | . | CSVERGADEQYF | TGCAGCGTTGAACGTGGGGCGGACGAGCAGTACTTC
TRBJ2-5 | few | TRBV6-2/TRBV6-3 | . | CASSYGGDPNEQYF | TGTGCCAGCAGTTACGGGGGAGATCCCAATGAGCAGTACTTC
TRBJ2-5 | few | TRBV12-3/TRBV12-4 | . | CASGLILSGFAETQYF | TGTGCCAGCGGGTTGATCCTTTCGGGGTTTGCAGAGACCCAGTACTTC
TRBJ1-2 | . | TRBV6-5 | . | CASSPAGDYGYTF | TGTGCCAGCAGCCCTGCCGGAGACTATGGCTACACCTTC
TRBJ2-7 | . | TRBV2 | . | CASSEEWTAGYEQYF | TGTGCCAGCAGTGAAGAATGGACGGCTGGCTACGAGCAGTACTTC
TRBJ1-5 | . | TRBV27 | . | CASSLSPDSNQPQHF | TGTGCCAGCAGTTTATCTCCAGATAGCAATCAGCCCCAGCATTTT
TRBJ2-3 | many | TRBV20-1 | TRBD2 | CSPGGGTDTQYF | TGCAGTCCCGGGGGGGGCACAGATACGCAGTATTTT
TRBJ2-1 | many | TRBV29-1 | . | CSVKGGDAYNEQFF | TGCAGCGTCAAAGGGGGGGATGCTTACAATGAGCAGTTCTTC
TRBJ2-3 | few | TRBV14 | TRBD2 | CASSLRRTSGMQNTQYF | TGTGCCAGCAGCCTACGTCGGACTAGCGGGATGCAAAATACGCAGTATTTT
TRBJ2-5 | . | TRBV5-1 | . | CASSLPTWAVGETQYF | TGCGCCAGCAGCTTGCCCACATGGGCAGTAGGGGAGACCCAGTACTTC